The 30 T cell receptor beta chains presented below share a single source sample, sequenced in a study of sequential checkpoint blockade in melanoma. The assay was immunoSEQ multiplex PCR, and TCRdb's table has in-frame clones only and misses some. This table has about 40,000 clones, more than 80% appearing once. As to treatment: randomized to nivolumab then ipilimumab (arm A) or the reverse (arm B). Material: CD8+ T cells sorted from blood (inferred from file names), obtained from a patient given nivolumab and ipilimumab in sequence. These receptors came from a human donor with melanoma.

The chain couples TRBV5-8 to TRBJ2-7, with TRBD1 identical over 11 bases. Germline V gene sequence: CDR1 SGHTS, CDR2 YDEGEE. This CDR3 is 15 amino acids long. V was clipped by 0 bases and J by 4 bases; unmatched bases: 3. The CDR3 DNA is TGTGCCAGCAGCTTGGGTGGGACAGGGGGATACGAGCAGTACGTC. It yields the protein CASSLGGTGGYEQYV.

The chain has TRBV9 and TRBJ1-1; perhaps TRBD1 as D (5 bases). There are 15 residues in the CDR3. Trimming pared 3 bases from V and 11 bases from J, leaving 23 bases between. CDR1 is SGDLS and CDR2 is YYNGEE in the germline V gene. The CDR3 DNA follows: TGTGCCAGCAGCGCAGACCGGATGGACAAGCGATCCGCTTTCTTT. This encodes CASSADRMDKRSAFF.

The chain is built from TRBV5-4 and TRBJ2-5, with a possible D match to TRBD2 (6 bases). The DNA end lines up better with TRBJ2-7; the J call may be wrong. CDR3 length equals 13 residues. Germline V gives CDR1 SGHNT, CDR2 YYREEE (reference sequence). The chain's CDR3 is CAGGDRSSSEQYF. CDR3 DNA sequence: TGTGCCGGCGGGGACCGAAGCTCTTCCGAGCAGTACTTC.

This clone was counted between two and nine times. One junction end does not reproduce the germline sequence, and a read error may be involved. The chain recombines TRBV27 with TRBJ1-1; D unresolved. Germline V gene data show CDR1 as MNHEY and CDR2 as SMNVEV (reference sequence). The length of the CDR3 is 14 residues. The CDR3 nucleotides read TGTGCCAGCAGTATATCCTTCGGTGGCACTGAAGCTTTCTTT. The encoded protein is CASSISFGGTEAFF.

The chain recombines TRBV13 with TRBJ2-7; 12 bases align to TRBD2. The CDR3 has 17 amino acids. Germline V CDR1 and CDR2: PRHDT, FYEKMQ (reference sequence). V was pared by 0 bases and J by 3 bases, with 6 bases of the junction left unmatched. CDR3 amino acids: CASSLGSGLAGNYEQYV. CDR3 coding DNA: TGTGCCAGCAGCTTAGGATCCGGACTAGCGGGGAACTACGAGCAGTACGTC.

J is TRBJ1-2 and V is TRBV27; 10 bases agree with TRBD1. This CDR3 spans 15 amino acids. The junction had 8 bases not matched to a gene; V was cut back by 7 bases and J by 3 bases. CDR1 and CDR2 (germline): MNHEY, SMNVEV (reference sequence). The CDR3 region is CASNNRTGGDYGYTF. DNA of the CDR3: TGTGCCAGCAATAACAGGACAGGGGGGGACTATGGCTACACCTTC.

The J gene is TRBJ1-1, the V gene TRBV27; the D gene is possibly TRBD1 (5 bases). The V and J ends lost 0 bases and 1 base respectively, with 12 bases between them. The germline V gene has CDR1 MNHEY and CDR2 SMNVEV (reference sequence). CDR3 length: 16 residues. The CDR3 spells CASSLSIFGQNTEAFF. For the CDR3, the DNA is TGTGCCAGCAGTTTATCGATTTTCGGACAGAACACTGAAGCTTTCTTT.

The V call is TRBV27, the J call TRBJ1-6; perhaps TRBD1 as D (5 bases). Germline loops: CDR1 MNHEY, CDR2 SMNVEV (reference sequence). Between the trimmed V and J ends, which lost 4 bases and 9 bases, there was a span of 22 bases. The CDR3 runs to 17 residues. CDR3 in amino acids: CASSSPQGAGKLSPLHF. The CDR3 DNA follows: TGTGCCAGCAGTTCACCGCAAGGGGCAGGGAAACTTTCACCCCTCCACTTT.

The chain couples TRBV6-1 to TRBJ2-7, with 10 bases that match TRBD1. V trimming: 3 bases; J trimming: 5 bases; junction bases outside the gene matches: 7. Germline CDR1 and CDR2: MNHNS and SASEGT. The CDR3 runs to 15 residues. CDR3 amino acids: CASSERDRGSHEQYF. As DNA, the CDR3 is TGTGCCAGCAGTGAGAGGGACAGGGGTTCTCACGAGCAGTACTTC.

The chain links TRBV19 to TRBJ1-1; TRBD1 aligns across 8 bases. V lost 5 bases, J lost 4 bases, and 6 bases stayed unmatched. The CDR3 contains 14 residues. The V gene's germline CDR1 is LNHDA and CDR2 SQIVND (reference sequence). The CDR3 DNA follows: TGTGCCAGTAGTCTTTCAGGGGGCAGCACTGAAGCTTTCTTT. Translating gives CASSLSGGSTEAFF.

The chain couples TRBV7-3 to TRBJ2-3; D is possibly TRBD2 (6 bases). CDR1 and CDR2 (germline): SGHTA, FQGTGA. Trimming left V 4 bases short and J 4 bases short, with 9 bases between. The CDR3 loop spans 13 amino acids. The CDR3 sequence: CASSSRLADTQYF. In DNA, the CDR3 is TGTGCCAGCAGCTCCCGACTAGCAGATACGCAGTATTTT.

This sequence joins TRBV19 and TRBJ1-2, with TRBD1 matching over 8 bases. CDR1 and CDR2 from the germline V gene are LNHDA and SQIVND (reference sequence). This CDR3 region has 13 residues. The V and J ends lost 7 bases and 8 bases, in that order; junction bases with no gene match: 9. In nucleotides, the CDR3 is TGTGCCAGTACCCTGACAGGGGCGCTCGGCTACACCTTC. Translation gives CASTLTGALGYTF.

In DNA, the CDR3 is TGTGCCAGCAGTTTATGGGGAGCGGGCAATCAGCCCCAGCATTTT. Its translation is CASSLWGAGNQPQHF. The chain carries TRBV27 and TRBJ1-5; no definite D call. V dropped 1 base and J dropped 2 bases, with 9 bases sitting between them. From germline, CDR1 is MNHEY and CDR2 SMNVEV (reference sequence). The CDR3 consists of 15 residues.

The rearrangement joins TRBV27 to TRBJ1-3; D is undetermined. Per the germline V gene, CDR1 is MNHEY and CDR2 is SMNVEV (reference sequence). V dropped 0 bases and J dropped 0 bases, with 3 bases sitting between them. The CDR3 extends over 14 amino acids. The CDR3 loop is CASSLSGSGNTIYF. DNA for the CDR3: TGTGCCAGCAGTTTATCCGGCTCTGGAAACACCATATATTTT.

The chain is built from TRBV10-1 and TRBJ2-5, with TRBD2 matching 11 bases. The CDR3 is 15 residues long. Germline V CDR1 and CDR2: WNHNN, SYGVQD (reference sequence). After removal of 2 bases from V and 3 bases from J, the junction contained 2 bases not matched to a gene. As DNA, the CDR3 is TGCGCCAGCAGTGAGCGACTAGCGGGAAAAGAGACCCAGTACTTC. This translates into CASSERLAGKETQYF.

This clone was counted once. In DNA form, the CDR3 reads TGTGCCAGCAGCATTGTGAGGGACTATACCTACGAGCAGTACTTC. Protein sequence: CASSIVRDYTYEQYF. V usage is TRBV4-2 and J usage is TRBJ2-7, with TRBD2 matching over 7 bases. J gave up 2 bases and V 5 bases, and 9 bases lay outside the gene matches. Germline V gives CDR1 LGHNA, CDR2 YNFKEQ. The CDR3 extends over 15 amino acids.

The chain employs TRBV6-5 and TRBJ2-1, with 10 bases identical to TRBD2. The CDR3 length is 15 residues. Germline-derived CDR1 and CDR2 are MNHEY and SVGAGI. Trimming took 2 bases from V and 6 from J; bases not matched to a gene: 4. The CDR3 DNA sequence: TGTGCCAGCAGTTACCTAGCGGGAGAATCCAATGAGCAGTTCTTC. Its translation: CASSYLAGESNEQFF.

This clone has a single count. V usage is TRBV27 and J usage is TRBJ2-1, with TRBD2 identical over 8 bases. V shed 3 bases and J 0 bases; nucleotides not matched to a gene: 1. Germline CDR1 is MNHEY and CDR2 is SMNVEV (reference sequence). The CDR3 is 15 residues long. The CDR3 protein is CASSFSGNSYNEQFF. The DNA of the CDR3 is TGTGCCAGCAGTTTTAGCGGGAACTCCTACAATGAGCAGTTCTTC.

The V gene is TRBV27, the J gene TRBJ2-7; D might be TRBD1 (7 bases). The germline CDR1 and CDR2 sequences are MNHEY and SMNVEV (reference sequence). The V and J ends lost 6 bases and 4 bases respectively, with 16 bases between them. The CDR3 sequence is 14 residues long. The CDR3 is CASSPRGAAYEQYF. In nucleotides, the CDR3 is TGTGCCAGCAGCCCCAGGGGGGCGGCGTACGAGCAGTACTTC.

V and J are TRBV7-6 and TRBJ1-3, with no clear D. Deletions cut 4 bases from V and 0 bases from J, with 7 bases between. CDR1 SGHVS and CDR2 FNYEAQ come from the germline V gene. The CDR3 covers 14 residues. Written as DNA, the CDR3 is TGTGCCAGCAGCTCAGTCGACTCTGGAAACACCATATATTTT. Translating gives CASSSVDSGNTIYF.

This clone was picked up a small number of times. The chain uses TRBV14 and TRBJ1-1; D gene unclear. The CDR3 length is 14 residues. The V end lost 1 base, the J end lost 10 bases, and 16 bases lay between the germline ends. Germline assignment: CDR1 SGHDN and CDR2 FVKESK. CDR3 residues: CASSQGSGSIVAFF. The CDR3 coding sequence is TGTGCCAGCAGCCAAGGGTCCGGGAGTATAGTAGCTTTCTTT. Full variable domain (missing parts from reference TRBV14 and TRBJ1-1): EAGVTQFPSHSVIEKGQTVTLRCDPISGHDNLYWYRRVMGKEIKFLLHFVKESKQDESGMPNNRFLAERTGGTYSTLKVQPAELEDSGVYFCASSQGSGSIVAFFGQGTRLTVV.

The genes are TRBV15 and TRBJ1-2, with unresolved D. The V gene's germline CDR1 is LNHNV and CDR2 YYDKDF (reference sequence). The CDR3 has 14 amino acids. Trimming stripped 0 bases from V and 6 bases from J, with 11 bases between. Here the CDR3 DNA reads TGTGCCACCAGCAGAGATCGTACGGTAGATGGCTACACCTTC. Translated: CATSRDRTVDGYTF.

This chain joins TRBV6-5 and TRBJ2-1; D unresolved. The CDR3 extends over 15 amino acids. Germline V gene data show CDR1 as MNHEY and CDR2 as SVGAGI. Trimming left V 0 bases short and J 7 bases short, with 13 bases between. Here the CDR3 DNA reads TGTGCCAGCAGTTACTCTCGCGTTCCAACTAATGAGCAGTTCTTC. It specifies CASSYSRVPTNEQFF.

This rearrangement joins TRBV11-2 to TRBJ2-7, with TRBD1 identical over 9 bases. CDR1 is SGHAT, CDR2 FQNNGV, per germline. The CDR3 totals 15 residues. The V gene end was trimmed by 0 bases and the J gene end by 2 bases; junction bases not matched to a gene: 2. CDR3 in amino acids: CASSLDWDRAYEQYV. The CDR3 DNA is TGTGCCAGCAGCTTAGATTGGGACAGGGCCTACGAGCAGTACGTC.

The CDR3 nucleotides read TGTGCCAGCAGCTTAGCCTGGACAGGGTTGGATGAAAAACTGTTTTTT. Translating it yields CASSLAWTGLDEKLFF. This sequence joins TRBV7-6 and TRBJ1-4; TRBD1 matches 8 bases. The CDR3 contains 16 residues. V shed 0 bases and J 6 bases; nucleotides not matched to a gene: 6. The V gene's germline CDR1 is SGHVS and CDR2 FNYEAQ.

The rearrangement uses TRBV2 and TRBJ1-1, with D uncertain. V was cut by 7 bases and J by 7 bases, with 13 bases left in between. The CDR3 sequence is 12 residues long. Germline assignment: CDR1 SNHLY and CDR2 FYNNEI. CDR3 residues: CASKDGLLEAFF. DNA of the CDR3: TGTGCCAGCAAAGACGGACTACTTGAAGCTTTCTTT.

The V and J genes are TRBV27 and TRBJ2-7; D might be TRBD1 (6 bases). Germline CDR1 reads MNHEY; CDR2 reads SMNVEV (reference sequence). This CDR3 region has 13 residues. V lost 7 bases, J lost 2 bases, and 12 bases lay in between. In nucleotides, the CDR3 is TGTGCCAGCAAATCAGGGGCAGCCTACGAGCAGTACTTC. This gives the protein CASKSGAAYEQYF.

The rearrangement joins TRBV10-3 to TRBJ2-7, with 11 bases matching TRBD2. This CDR3 has 16 residues. Germline values: CDR1 ENHRY, CDR2 SYGVKD. Germline trimming cut 6 bases from V and 0 bases from J; bases unmatched to any gene: 7. Here the CDR3 reads CAISEPLAGGSYEQYV. In DNA, the CDR3 is TGTGCCATCAGCGAACCGCTAGCGGGAGGCTCCTACGAGCAGTACGTC.

The chain couples TRBV9 to TRBJ2-2, with a possible D match to TRBD1 (5 bases). Deletions cut 4 bases from V and 3 bases from J, with 10 bases between. CDR1 is SGDLS, CDR2 YYNGEE, per germline. This CDR3 region has 14 residues. In DNA, the CDR3 is TGTGCCAGCAGCATGACAGCTTACACCGGGGAGCTGTTTTTT. Protein product: CASSMTAYTGELFF.

The chain uses TRBV27 and TRBJ2-7; no firm D call. CDR1 MNHEY and CDR2 SMNVEV come from the germline V gene (reference sequence). V lost 4 bases to trimming and J lost 2 bases, with 12 bases between them. This CDR3 spans 14 amino acids. DNA for the CDR3: TGTGCCAGCAGTTCATGGTCTCCTACCTACGAGCAGTACTTC. Translation: CASSSWSPTYEQYF.